This TCR beta chain was obtained from a study of shared clonotypes between healthy human individuals. General observations from the study: Memory subsets had estimated richness that was generally smaller than that of naive subsets.

Remarks on this clone: Its antigen is not known.

Only in-frame clones appear in the TCRdb table, and some are missing; sequencing was by immunoSEQ multiplex PCR. The sample includes fewer than 1.8 million clones, 98% of them seen just once. Investigators divided CD4+ cells into CD45RA+ naive and CD45RA-negative memory subsets. The CDR3 is made up of 12 amino acids. Germline V lookup: CDR1 SQVTM, CDR2 ANQGSEA. The J segment lost 7 bases and the V segment lost 7 bases, leaving 7 bases of the junction unmatched. This receptor was identified in a man aged 25-45 years in good health. Input material: naive CD4+ T cells sorted from blood. Subset: CD45RA+ positively selected. The V and J genes are TRBV29-1 and TRBJ2-1; 7 bases line up with TRBD1. In DNA, the CDR3 is TGCAGCGCACTTCCAGGGGGAAATGAGCAGTTCTTC. It specifies CSALPGGNEQFF.